This T cell receptor (beta chain) was obtained from a study of STAT5B mutations in CD4+ large granular lymphocyte leukemia. Overall study findings and caveats: TRBV06-family usage was enriched in top patient clones (8/27) versus controls (2/35).

Method: immunoSEQ multiplex PCR; TCRdb's copy keeps in-frame clones and lacks some. There are 20,000 to 25,000 clones in the sample; less than 80% occur only once, and approximately 0.65% lies in the top ten. Trimming pared 0 bases from V and 3 bases from J, leaving 9 bases between. Germline-derived CDR1 and CDR2 are SGHNT and YENEEA. The CDR3 consists of 14 residues. As to this clone: Its antigen is unidentified.

Source material: CD4+ T cells from blood buffy coats. The origin of this receptor is a human donor in good health. The rearrangement links TRBV11-3 to TRBJ2-7; the D gene is possibly TRBD1 (6 bases). This CDR3 is CASSLEQGSYEQYF. The DNA for the CDR3 is TGTGCCAGCAGCTTAGAGCAGGGGAGCTACGAGCAGTACTTC.